This TCR beta chain was retrieved from a study of T cell changes during pregnancy in multiple sclerosis. Data came from immunoSEQ multiplex PCR; TCRdb stores just in-frame clones and leaves some out. The sample shows under 6,000 clones, 81% of them seen only once. The CDR3 consists of 16 residues. This clone was counted only a few times. The chain joins TRBV21-1 to TRBJ2-7; the table's D gene call, TRBD1, was not cross checked with the DNA. TRBV21-1 corresponds to a pseudogene. The receptor comes from a female donor in good health, enrolled as a control in a pregnancy study. This material consisted of CD8+ T cells from peripheral blood mononuclear cells, taken in the second trimester of pregnancy. For the CDR3, the DNA is TGTGCCAGCAGCCCGATGAAGGGGGGACAGGGCCACGAGCAGTACTTC. Translating gives CASSPMKGGQGHEQYF.